One and the same sample provided the 5 T cell receptor beta chains below, sequenced in a study of blood T cells in healthy people across ages (dated by TCRdb to the mid-2010s). Libraries came from 5' RACE. Reads for this sample came from an Illumina HiSeq 2500. A second roughly 6 to 11 cycle PCR used a sample-barcoded 5' primer and a J-beta primer mix. TCRdb reprocessed the public reads (quality trimming at Q25 with fastp, clone calling with MiXCR) and kept in-frame beta chains. Rows are unified per CDR3 protein, each entry keeping the most common DNA and genes. Recorded for this sample are fewer than 950,000 distinct CDR3 sequences; 35% to 40% of them occurred a single time. Of the sample, 10% to 15% falls within the top ten clones. Material for sequencing was blood. These receptors were taken from a man in his late teens or twenties in good health.

V usage is TRBV18 and J usage is TRBJ2-5; D may be TRBD2 (5 bases). Germline CDR1 KGHSH, CDR2 LQKENI. This CDR3 is 14 amino acids long. Between the trimmed V and J ends, which lost 3 bases and 2 bases, there was a span of 10 bases. The DNA of the CDR3 is TGTGCCAGCTCACCGGCGGGCAGTCAAGAGACCCAGTACTTC. As protein: CASSPAGSQETQYF.

The chain joins TRBV7-2 to TRBJ1-6; D is possibly TRBD1 (5 bases). CDR3 length equals 17 residues. The V and J ends lost 1 base and 6 bases respectively, with 16 bases between them. Germline CDR1 and CDR2: SGHTA and FQGNSA. For the CDR3, the DNA is TGTGCCAGCAGCTTAGTCGATGGCAGGGTCTTTAATTCACCCCTCCACTTT. Translation: CASSLVDGRVFNSPLHF. The full variable domain, completed using reference TRBV7-2 and TRBJ1-6, is GAGVSQSPSNKVTEKGKDVELRCDPISGHTALYWYRQSLGQGLEFLIYFQGNSAPDKSGLPSDRFSAERTGGSVSTLTIQRTQQEDSAVYLCASSLVDGRVFNSPLHFGNGTRLTVT.

The chain has TRBV2 and TRBJ1-5, with D perhaps TRBD1 (5 bases). V lost 4 bases, J lost 9 bases, and 16 bases lay in between. CDR3 length: 14 residues. The germline V gene has CDR1 SNHLY and CDR2 FYNNEI. DNA of the CDR3: TGTGCCAGCAGTGCTGGGACGGAGATTCGGCCCCAGCATTTT. Its translation: CASSAGTEIRPQHF.

This clonotype was seen once. The chain has TRBV20-1 and TRBJ1-1; 7 nucleotides line up with TRBD1. The CDR3 loop spans 13 amino acids. Looked up from germline, CDR1 is DFQATT and CDR2 is SNEGSKA (reference sequence). The V segment lost 3 bases and the J segment 3 bases; nucleotides outside the gene matches: 4. DNA of the CDR3: TGCAGTGCTAGGGCGGGACAGCACACTGAAGCTTTCTTT. Translating gives CSARAGQHTEAFF.

This sequence joins TRBV20-1 and TRBJ2-1; TRBD2 agrees at 11 bases. The CDR3 loop spans 18 amino acids. The germline V gene encodes CDR1 DFQATT and CDR2 SNEGSKA (reference sequence). Germline trimming cut 3 bases from V and 4 bases from J; bases unmatched to any gene: 14. This CDR3 reads CSARPQRSVAGGYNEQFF. The CDR3 nucleotides read TGCAGTGCTAGGCCCCAACGTAGCGTAGCGGGAGGGTACAATGAGCAGTTCTTC.